This TCR beta chain came from a study of CD8+CD57+ T cells in acquired aplastic anemia. Notes on the study in general: The study identified roughly 31 CD8+ CDR3 sequences shared by patients and controls.

As regards this clonotype: As yet, its antigen is unknown.

Profiling of TCR beta VDJ combinations and CDR3 sequences used genomic DNA as template. TCRdb re-called the reads through MiXCR, storing one row per CDR3 protein. The sample lists around 250,000 distinct CDR3 sequences, roughly half seen once, with less than 10% in the top ten. The sequence came from a human donor with severe aplastic anemia or a healthy control (not recorded which). The source material was sorted CD4+, CD8+, or CD8+CD57+ T cells (not recorded which) from PBMCs.

The CDR3 DNA sequence: TGTGCCAGCAGTGAACAGGTTGTCTACGAGCAGTACTTC. It encodes CASSEQVVYEQYF. V and J are TRBV2 and TRBJ2-7; D is ambiguous. Germline lookup yields CDR1 SNHLY and CDR2 FYNNEI. V lost 2 bases and J 3 bases, leaving 8 bases between the germline ends. The CDR3 length is 13 residues.